Listed below are T cell receptor beta chains from one sample, sequenced in a study of blood T cell repertoires in COVID-19. Measured with immunoSEQ multiplex PCR; TCRdb has only the in-frame clones, and not every one. The repertoire consists of about 51,000 clones, with roughly 84% occurring once and the leading ten covering around 4.6%. The sequenced sample consisted of peripheral blood. The receptors come from a man older than 75 with active COVID-19. Both conserved end residues are part of each CDR3. A D gene is named only where the DNA matches it firmly. The size of a clone is reported for some rows only, either as once, few or many, or as a class for expanded clones.

D	size	J	V	DNA	CDR3
-	-	TRBJ1-6	TRBV5-6	TGTGCCAGCAGCTTTGTGAGCTCCTATAATTCACCCCTCCACTTT	CASSFVSSYNSPLHF
TRBD2	-	TRBJ2-5	TRBV11-1	TGTGCCAGCAGCCCCCGGCGGGAGTTAGAGACCCAGTACTTC	CASSPRRELETQYF
-	few	TRBJ1-1	TRBV9	TGTGCCAGCAGCGTTGGGGGAGGGACGAACACTGAAGCTTTCTTT	CASSVGGGTNTEAFF
-	-	TRBJ2-6	TRBV10-3	TGTGCCATCCAGACAGGATTAAACTCTGGGGCCAACGTCCTGACTTTC	CAIQTGLNSGANVLTF
TRBD1	-	TRBJ2-3	TRBV6-5	TGTGCCAGCAGTTACAGTCAGGGGGCGACAGATACGCAGTATTTT	CASSYSQGATDTQYF
-	-	TRBJ2-1	TRBV19	TGTGCGAGTAGGAGTACCGGGTCTCTGCAGTTCTTC	CASRSTGSLQFF
TRBD1	-	TRBJ1-1	TRBV11-2	TGTGCCAGCAGCCTAGACAGGGAGGTTGAAGCTTTCTTT	CASSLDREVEAFF
-	-	TRBJ1-6	TRBV28	TGTGCCAGCATCGCGACGGGGAATAATTCACCCCTCCACTTT	CASIATGNNSPLHF
-	-	TRBJ2-5	TRBV28	TGTGCCAGCAGTTTCTCCCCCACGGCCCGCTACCTGGTAGGGGAAGAGACCCAGTACTTC	CASSFSPTARYLVGEETQYF
TRBD1	-	TRBJ1-6	TRBV6-2/TRBV6-3	TGTGCCAGCAGTTTCTCTGGGACAGTAGGCCCGGAGGCCCTCCACTTT	CASSFSGTVGPEALHF
-	once	TRBJ2-7	TRBV24-1	TGTGCCACCAGTGAGGCAGGTGCTTACGAGCAGTACTTC	CATSEAGAYEQYF
-	-	TRBJ2-1	TRBV5-1	TGCGCCAGCAGCCCGCTGGGCAACAATGAGCAGTTCTTC	CASSPLGNNEQFF
-	-	TRBJ2-3	TRBV30	TGTGCCTGGAGTGTACAGGGTGGGACAGATACGCAGTATTTT	CAWSVQGGTDTQYF
-	-	TRBJ1-4	TRBV14	TGTGCCAGCAGCCTCCGCGGACAGCTGGGCGAAAAACTGTTTTTT	CASSLRGQLGEKLFF
TRBD1	-	TRBJ2-2	TRBV2	TGTGCCAGCAGTGACGCCGGCAGGGGGCCAGCCGGGGAGCTGTTTTTT	CASSDAGRGPAGELFF
-	-	TRBJ1-1	TRBV20-1	TGCAGTGCTAGTCCGGGAGGCACTGAAGCTTTCTTT	CSASPGGTEAFF
-	once	TRBJ2-7	TRBV5-8	TGTGCCAGCAGCCGCTCGATGAAAGGGAGCACACCCTACGAGCAGTACTTC	CASSRSMKGSTPYEQYF
TRBD1	-	TRBJ1-5	TRBV12-5	TGTGCTAGTGGTTCCCTGCCAGGGGGCGGGTTCGATCAGCCCCAGCATTTT	CASGSLPGGGFDQPQHF
-	-	TRBJ2-5	TRBV13	TGTGCCAGCAGCCGCCGAGCGAACCAAGAGACCCAGTACTTC	CASSRRANQETQYF
-	-	TRBJ2-4	TRBV2	TGTGCCAGCAGTGGGGGCGGAGGGAGCATTCAGTACTTC	CASSGGGGSIQYF
-	-	TRBJ1-1	TRBV5-1	TGCGCCAGCAGCTTGGAAGGGCTGGGGGGGAACACTGAAGCTTTCTTT	CASSLEGLGGNTEAFF
TRBD1	-	TRBJ1-1	TRBV18	TGTGCCAGCTCAACTGAGACAGGGGTCGGCACTGAAGCTTTCTTT	CASSTETGVGTEAFF
TRBD1	medium-sized	TRBJ1-6	TRBV28	TGTGCCAGCAGGCTTCCTGGGACAGGGTATTCACCCCTCCACTTT	CASRLPGTGYSPLHF
TRBD2	-	TRBJ2-3	TRBV6-2/TRBV6-3	TGTGCCAGCAGTCTGGGACTAGCGGGAGGGTCCAGTGGTACGCAGTATTTT	CASSLGLAGGSSGTQYF
-	once	TRBJ2-2	TRBV18	TGTGCCAGCTCACCCTCTATACTAGAAAGTGTGAGCGGGGAGCTGTTTTTT	CASSPSILESVSGELFF
TRBD2	-	TRBJ2-1	TRBV11-2	TGTGCCAGCAGCTTAGATTGGACTAGCAATGAGCAGTTCTTC	CASSLDWTSNEQFF
-	few	TRBJ2-2	TRBV29-1	TGCAGCGTGACAACAGGCATCACCGGGGAGCTGTTTTTT	CSVTTGITGELFF
-	-	TRBJ2-1	TRBV7-6	TGTGCCAGCAGCTGGAGGGCTCTTACTGGATACAATGAGCAGTTCTTC	CASSWRALTGYNEQFF
-	-	TRBJ1-5	TRBV6-5	TGTGCCAGCAGTTACTCGGGCAGTCAGCCCCAGCATTTT	CASSYSGSQPQHF
-	-	TRBJ2-7	TRBV10-2	TGCGCCAGCAGGACGGGTTACTACGAGCAGTACTTC	CASRTGYYEQYF
TRBD1	-	TRBJ2-7	TRBV7-2	TGTGCCAGCAGCCGACAGGGATACGAGCAGTACTTC	CASSRQGYEQYF
-	-	TRBJ2-1	TRBV11-3	TGTGCCAGCAGCTTCGGGCCGCCCGGGGACAATGAGCAGTTCTTC	CASSFGPPGDNEQFF
-	-	TRBJ1-5	TRBV19	TGTGCCAGTAGTATGTCAGGGGAGTCGGTCGGTTCACATCAGCCCCAGCATTTT	CASSMSGESVGSHQPQHF
TRBD2	-	TRBJ2-7	TRBV3-1/TRBV3-2	TGTGCCAGCAGCCAAGGAGCTAGCGGGAGGCTGGGCGAGCAGTACTTC	CASSQGASGRLGEQYF
TRBD2	-	TRBJ2-4	TRBV28	TGTGCCAGCAGTTTAGGCGGGAGGGCCGGGGCCAAAAACATTCAGTACTTC	CASSLGGRAGAKNIQYF
TRBD2	-	TRBJ2-2	TRBV25-1	TGTGCCAGCAGTGGGCGGGCCTTAGCGGGAGGAACCGGGGAGCTGTTTTTT	CASSGRALAGGTGELFF
TRBD1	-	TRBJ1-1	TRBV7-9	TGTGCCAGCAGCCCAACCAGGGGGGCTGTCGCCACTGAAGCTTTCTTT	CASSPTRGAVATEAFF
-	-	TRBJ2-3	TRBV3-1/TRBV3-2	TGTGCCAGCAGCCCCCGGGCAGGGTTAAAAGATACGCAGTATTTT	CASSPRAGLKDTQYF
-	-	TRBJ1-5	TRBV30	TGTGCCTGGAGCGGGGGAGGGGGTAGCAATCAGCCCCAGCATTTT	CAWSGGGGSNQPQHF
-	-	TRBJ2-1	TRBV4-3	TGCGCCAGCAGCCCAGAACCGGGTGCCTACAATGAGCAGTTCTTC	CASSPEPGAYNEQFF
-	-	TRBJ2-7	TRBV5-4	TGTGCCAGCAGCTTGGAAGCACAGGAGCATCTATACTTC	CASSLEAQEHLYF
TRBD2	-	TRBJ2-7	TRBV5-1	TGCGCCAGCAGCCGAGCCGGGACTAACTCCTACGAGCAGTACTTC	CASSRAGTNSYEQYF
TRBD1	-	TRBJ1-5	TRBV9	TGTGCCAGCAGCGTAGGACAGGGAAGTCAGCCCCAGCATTTT	CASSVGQGSQPQHF
-	-	TRBJ2-7	TRBV5-1	TGCGCCAGCAGCTTAGATGCGGGCTCCTACGAGCAGTACTTC	CASSLDAGSYEQYF
-	-	TRBJ2-3	TRBV7-2	TGTGCCAGCAGCTTAAGGCAGGTCGGAGATACGCAGTATTTT	CASSLRQVGDTQYF
-	-	TRBJ1-4	TRBV6-6	TGTGCCAGCAGTTACCAGTCTAATGAAAAACTGTTTTTT	CASSYQSNEKLFF
TRBD2	-	TRBJ2-7	TRBV3-1/TRBV3-2	TGTGCCAGCAGTTCCGGGACTAGCGGTGGGGAGCAGTACTTC	CASSSGTSGGEQYF
-	-	TRBJ1-1	TRBV6-2/TRBV6-3	TGTGCCAGCAGTTACTCGACAGGGAACACTGAAGCTTTCTTT	CASSYSTGNTEAFF
-	-	TRBJ2-1	TRBV19	TGTGCCAGTAGTATAGATGGTGGCAGGGGGGCGGACAATGAGCAGTTCTTC	CASSIDGGRGADNEQFF
TRBD1	-	TRBJ2-7	TRBV12-3/TRBV12-4	TGTGCCAGCAGACGACGGACAGGGATTGAGGAGTACTTC	CASRRRTGIEEYF
TRBD2	-	TRBJ2-7	TRBV7-2	TGTGCCAGTCGACTAGCGGGAGGAAGGGCCTCGGAGCAGTACTTC	CASRLAGGRASEQYF
-	-	TRBJ2-7	TRBV28	TGTGCCAGCAGTGGGCTGGGTGACGAGCAGTACTTC	CASSGLGDEQYF
TRBD1	-	TRBJ2-7	TRBV30	TGTGCCTGGAGCGGGACAGGGAGCTACGAGCAGTACTTC	CAWSGTGSYEQYF
-	few	TRBJ2-7	TRBV19	TGTGCCAGTAGTCCAACAGGGTTCTCGACGTACGAGCAGTACTTC	CASSPTGFSTYEQYF
-	-	TRBJ2-2	TRBV28	TGTGCCATCCGGTCTGGAGCTGGGGAGCTGTTTTTT	CAIRSGAGELFF
TRBD1	-	TRBJ2-7	TRBV18	TGTGCCAGCTCACCGCGGGACAGGGGGAACTACGAGCAGTACTTC	CASSPRDRGNYEQYF
-	-	TRBJ1-4	TRBV7-9	TGTGCCAGCAGCCCCCGGCGGGATATCCTCTTTATGACTAATGAAAAACTGTTTTTT	CASSPRRDILFMTNEKLFF
-	-	TRBJ2-7	TRBV7-2	TGTGCCAGCAGCTTAGTCTCAGAGGGATCCTACGAGCAGTACTTC	CASSLVSEGSYEQYF
-	-	TRBJ1-2	TRBV6-4	TGTGCCAGCAGTGAGTCCGGGGAGAACTATGGCTACACCTTC	CASSESGENYGYTF